This entry describes one T cell receptor beta chain. Sample-barcoded 5' priming and a J-beta primer mix drove a second PCR of 7 to 11 cycles. TCRdb passed the 5' RACE reads through MiXCR, listing each CDR3 protein once. The table includes hundreds of thousands of distinct CDR3 sequences, roughly 49% detected once. The CDR3 contains 13 residues. V lost 3 bases and J 4 bases, leaving 12 bases between the germline ends. Germline V gene lookup returns CDR1 SQVTM and CDR2 ANQGSEA. The data were obtained in a study of blood T cells in healthy people across ages. The V and J genes are TRBV29-1 and TRBJ1-2; tentatively, D is TRBD1 (5 bases). The clonotype comes from an older woman in good health. Sequenced material: blood. CDR3 protein: CSVDQGSGYGYTF. The CDR3 nucleotides are TGCAGCGTTGATCAGGGTTCGGGCTATGGCTACACCTTC.